These 4 T cell receptor beta chains came from one sample sequenced in a study of vaccination and CD4 T cells after COVID-19. Antigen specificity for these receptors is unknown. Sequencing of DNA taken from cultured CD4+ T cells relied on the Oncomine TCR Beta short-read assay. TCRdb reprocessed the PCR reads with MiXCR, giving one entry per CDR3 protein. This sample has 25,000 or so distinct CDR3 sequences, with under 40% found just once. Time point reported: late sampling 161 to 241 days after vaccination in a few convalescent patients. Sample treatment: approximately 11-day PBMC culture with coronavirus spike peptide pools or control peptides (ViraFEST assay). Specimen: CD4+ T cells from blood, cultured in vitro, collected about 7 months after SARS-CoV-2 vaccination. Receptors were obtained from a human donor who had recovered from COVID-19.

The table lists this clonotype with a few counts. The chain couples TRBV6-4 to TRBJ2-1; D is ambiguous. CDR3 size: 15 residues. The V end was cut by 4 bases, the J end by 0 bases, with 10 bases between. Germline V gene sequence: CDR1 MRHNA, CDR2 SNTAGT. CDR3 DNA sequence: TGTGCCAGCAGTGCAGGTCCGAGCTCCTACAATGAGCAGTTCTTC. As protein: CASSAGPSSYNEQFF.

J is TRBJ2-7 and V is TRBV12-5; TRBD2 agrees at 11 bases. The CDR3 loop spans 19 amino acids. V gave up 5 bases and J gave up 0 bases; unmatched junction bases: 15. Germline assignment: CDR1 LGHNT and CDR2 FRNRAP. The CDR3: CASGIRTSGPDESSYEQYF. DNA for the CDR3: TGTGCTAGTGGTATACGGACTAGCGGGCCTGATGAGAGCTCCTACGAGCAGTACTTC.

The gene calls are TRBV19 and TRBJ1-5; 9 nucleotides line up with TRBD1. This CDR3 contains 15 residues. Trimming removed 5 bases from V and 1 base from J; junction bases left unmatched: 3. The germline V gene has CDR1 LNHDA and CDR2 SQIVND (reference sequence). This chain's CDR3 is CASSPTGGSNQPQHF. CDR3 DNA: TGTGCCAGTAGTCCCACAGGGGGCAGCAATCAGCCCCAGCATTTT.

This clonotype came up a few times. The rearrangement uses TRBV6-2 or TRBV6-3 and TRBJ2-1; TRBD1 agrees at 7 bases. Germline CDR1 is MNHEY and CDR2 is SVGEGT. The CDR3 contains 15 residues. Unmatched junction bases numbered 4, after V lost 5 bases and J lost 0 bases. The CDR3 loop is CASSPAGGSYNEQFF. The CDR3 DNA sequence: TGTGCCAGCAGTCCGGCAGGGGGCTCCTACAATGAGCAGTTCTTC.